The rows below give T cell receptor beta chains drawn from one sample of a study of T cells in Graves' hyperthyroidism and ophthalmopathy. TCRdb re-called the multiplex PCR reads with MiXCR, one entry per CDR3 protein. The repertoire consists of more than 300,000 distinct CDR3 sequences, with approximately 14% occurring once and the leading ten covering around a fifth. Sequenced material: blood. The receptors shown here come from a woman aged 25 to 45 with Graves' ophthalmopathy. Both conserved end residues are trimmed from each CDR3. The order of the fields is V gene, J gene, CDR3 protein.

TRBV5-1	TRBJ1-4	ASSLGGLEKLF
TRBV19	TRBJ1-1	ASSMAGMNTEAF
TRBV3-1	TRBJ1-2	ASSLLQGHESYT
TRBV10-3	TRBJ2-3	ALTEDGSSTDTQY
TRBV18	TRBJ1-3	ASSPPDRIRRNTIY
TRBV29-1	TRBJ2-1	SVVSVSGGAIYEQF
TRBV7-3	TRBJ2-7	ASSLEGTSTYEQY
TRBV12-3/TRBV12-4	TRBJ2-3	ASSWSDRDTQY
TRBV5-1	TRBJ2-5	ASSLAGGAFETQY
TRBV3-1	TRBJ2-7	ASSLRQGAVRAEQY
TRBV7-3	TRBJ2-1	ASSSRGGLLNYNEQF
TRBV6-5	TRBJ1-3	ASSQSTVPNTIY
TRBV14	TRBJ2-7	ASSQGRGSSYEQY
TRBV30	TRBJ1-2	AWSTQPGGASVNYGYT
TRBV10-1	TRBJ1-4	ASSDGQKEKLF
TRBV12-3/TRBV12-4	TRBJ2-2	ASSLAQNTGELF
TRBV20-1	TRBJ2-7	SGLAGGPLAYEQY
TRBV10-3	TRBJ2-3	AISETDRVDTQY
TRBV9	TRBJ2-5	ASSLHEETQY
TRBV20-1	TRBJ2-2	SARGGTGLTRELF
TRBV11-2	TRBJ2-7	ASSLRQAVSYEQY
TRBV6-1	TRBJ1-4	ASSEGQMNEKLF
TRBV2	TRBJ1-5	ASSPGGGRDQPQH
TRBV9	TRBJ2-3	ASTMGRGTDTQY
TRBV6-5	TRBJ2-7	ASSYRDRPTNEQY
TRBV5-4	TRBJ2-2	ASSLGGLAGGANTGELF
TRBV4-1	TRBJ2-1	ASSQEVPGPLGGTVAF
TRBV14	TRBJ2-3	ASSHQGAVADTQY
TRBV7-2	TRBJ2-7	ASSSSGTGRHEQY
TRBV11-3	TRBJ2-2	ASSRTAGSSGELF
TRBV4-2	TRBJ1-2	ASSQDRGGANYGYT
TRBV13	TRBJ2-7	ASGLRRSYEQY
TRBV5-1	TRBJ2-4	ASRSSGGIAKNIQY
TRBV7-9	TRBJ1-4	ASSLALTDIRGNEKLF
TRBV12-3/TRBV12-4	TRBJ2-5	ASSFRGEEETQY
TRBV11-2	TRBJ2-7	ASSPAGVIYEQY
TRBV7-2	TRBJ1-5	ASSLGGWGRQPQH
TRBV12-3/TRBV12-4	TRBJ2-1	ASSPGQGTEQF
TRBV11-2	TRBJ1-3	ASSIRGQAGNTIY
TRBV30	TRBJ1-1	AWSNTIRGDTEAF
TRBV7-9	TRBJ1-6	ASSPPRNSPLH
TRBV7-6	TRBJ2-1	ASTDPRRSTYNEQF
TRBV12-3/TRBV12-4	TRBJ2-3	ASSFASRATDTQY
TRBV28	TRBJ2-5	ASSFEGARETQY
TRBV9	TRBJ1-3	ASSERDHSGNTIY
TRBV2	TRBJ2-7	ASSEQGQY
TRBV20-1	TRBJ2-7	SASGLAGARAYEQY
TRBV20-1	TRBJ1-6	SAPFPGTAESPLH
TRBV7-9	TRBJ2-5	ASSSNVDSTKETQY
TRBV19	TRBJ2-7	ASSIFQAGVAEQY